This T cell receptor (beta chain) was identified during a study of early stage breast cancer tumors (dated by TCRdb to about 2017). Regarding the study in general: Of the roughly 17 invasive breast tumors, 12 to 13 were found to be estrogen receptor-positive, progesterone receptor-positive and HER2-negative. The average read coverage per sample was around 10-fold. Of the roughly twelve ER+/PR+/HER2- tumors, eight were classified as invasive ductal carcinomas and four as invasive lobular carcinomas. A total of 2.5 million to 3 million templates, representing roughly 1,100,000 unique clonotypes, were detected across all samples.

Study-level results and caveats: Compared with adjacent normal breast tissue, tumors had higher clonality and around 2.5-fold greater T cell density. Chain pairing and functional markers such as CD4, CD8 and FOXP3 were not captured by bulk genomic DNA sequencing of unsorted cells. Enriched TCRB sequences shared across patients were mostly commonly generated sequences, unlikely to play an important role in the tumor microenvironment. Greater similarity was observed between blood and normal breast repertoires than between blood and tumor repertoires, and tumor was distinguished from normal in about 90% of the 16 patients when each tissue was compared with blood. Analysis by tumor subtype was prevented by the small cohort size.

Looking up the germline V gene yields CDR1 SNHLY and CDR2 FYNNEI. Measured from the cysteine to the phenylalanine, the CDR3 is 13 residues long. This entry keeps only the CDR3 DNA: 39 bases, framed from base 1. The V end loses 8 bases and the J end loses 0 bases, and a stretch of 10 bases separates them. The study profiled bulk TCR beta-chain repertoires in matched peripheral blood, tumor and adjacent normal breast tissue taken from about 15 patients with early-stage breast cancer. Before surgery, about 4.5-10 mL of whole blood was collected into EDTA tubes and then processed within 2 hours. Peripheral blood mononuclear cells were isolated by Ficoll-Paque centrifugation in SepMate-50 tubes. PBMCs were cryopreserved in about 90% FBS with approximately 10% DMSO in aliquots of about 1.7 to 4 million cells and stored in liquid nitrogen. Genomic DNA was extracted with the Qiagen AllPrep DNA/RNA Mini kit.

Each sample was amplified in two independent genomic DNA replicates, using 0.4 to 0.6 ug for blood and around 1.5 ug for tumor or normal breast. Following the manufacturer's instructions, the ImmunoSeq Intro kit was used to carry out TCRB sequencing on genomic DNA. The multiplex PCR ran for around 33 cycles using proprietary primers and spike-in control sequences for absolute quantification. Single-end 150-bp reads were used to sequence an 87-bp fragment spanning the CDR3 plus the flanking V and J genes. Each lane of an Illumina MiSeq using version 3.0 chemistry carried seven multiplexed samples, with two replicates per sample. The original methods were these. Raw data were processed with the vendor's proprietary pipeline, and both replicates were merged into a single result per sample. A clonotype was defined as productive rearrangements that share the same V-gene family, CDR3 amino acid sequence and J-gene segment. To compute clonality, the normalized Shannon entropy (Pielou evenness) of TCRB abundances was subtracted from 1. To estimate T cell density, the total number of templates was divided by the number of input cells, which was inferred from the amount of DNA input. Recon, run with its default parameters, was used to estimate overall repertoire diversity and clonality. A clonotype counted as tumor-enriched if its abundance in tumor exceeded 0.1% and was at least 32-fold higher than its abundance in normal breast. TCRdb re-hosts the immuneACCESS table, in-frame sequences only. Its copies lack some clones; in the studies checked, an unresolved V gene accounts for under half of them, and the cause for the rest is not known. V and J calls and clone size are as listed in that table; D and trimming were resolved from the DNA. The sample table shows some 20,000 clones, and around 88% are seen once. The ten largest clones capture about 1.7% of the sample.

Worth noting for this clone: It has no known antigen specificity. Per-base qualities were not stored, and no clone one base away is much larger.

The V and J genes are TRBV2 and TRBJ1-1, with no confidently assigned D gene. Sequences were obtained from blood. This clonotype was obtained from a person aged 70 to 79 with breast cancer. At the DNA level, the sequence is TGTGCCAGCGTGAGAGAGATGAACACTGAAGCTTTCTTT. Its protein product is CASVREMNTEAFF.